Detailed here is one TCR beta chain. This clonotype was observed many times. No cognate antigen has been identified for it. No base quality information exists; no much larger clone differs at one position. The library came from 5' RACE. TCRdb shows the sequencer as Illumina HiSeq 2500. The second PCR ran for roughly 7 to 11 cycles and used a J-beta primer mix along with a sample-barcoded 5' primer. A unique molecular identifier was introduced onto each TCR beta cDNA molecule by a template-switch 5' adaptor carrying 12 random nucleotides. Each sample yielded at least 3 million CDR3-containing paired-end reads. First-strand cDNA synthesis was performed from all RNA using the Mint cDNA synthesis kit, with priming by a TRBC-specific oligonucleotide. Following uracil-DNA glycosylase treatment, a first 18-cycle PCR with universal primers M1SS and BC2_uni_R was performed on all cDNA. Turning to the authors' computational methods: Normalization of each sample was performed by random selection of 1 million high-quality reads, each carrying a distinct molecular identifier. Instead of being binned into consensus sequences, reads with shared molecular identifiers were discarded. MiTCR, set to a Q25 quality threshold and the strictest error-elimination algorithm, was used for CDR3 identification, clonotype clustering and error correction. A nonparametric unseen species model using Euler transformation provided a lower-bound estimate of total TCR beta diversity. TCRdb reran the public reads through fastp at Q25 and MiXCR, keeping productive beta chains. Rows with a matching CDR3 protein are joined into one entry that keeps the most common DNA and genes. The authors' filters were not applied to this entry. The sample table lists about 840,000 distinct CDR3 sequences, 25% to 30% of them with a count of one. The ten largest clones take up 10% of the sample.

This entry belongs to a study of blood T cells in healthy people across ages (dated by TCRdb to between 2014 and 2016). Study-level background: Template switching captured roughly one uniquely barcoded TCR beta cDNA molecule per two T cells in model experiments. The study analyzed two additional independent replicas of 1 million unique cDNA reads from the same blood draw for two donors, one aged 18 to 30 and one aged 80 or older. Using deep sequencing normalized with unique cDNA molecular identifiers, the study measured how TCR beta repertoire diversity changes with age. Four age groups were formed from the donors: young (average 16 years), middle-aged (just under 40), aged (roughly 56) and long-lived (roughly 88). The research as a whole found: Conclusive comparison of naive and antigen-experienced compartments was prevented by the profiling of bulk unsorted PBMCs. Because donor CMV infection status was unknown, age-related changes in expanded clonotypes were potentially confounded. Estimates of total diversity from one million sequenced T cells were regarded as lower bounds and underestimates. Observed TCR beta diversity per million T cells fell roughly linearly with age, and a significant reduction was already apparent by age around 36. Compared with the aged group, the long-lived group had more naive CD4+ T cells, fewer expanded clones and increased TCR diversity, suggesting age selection. There was a strong correlation between observed TCR beta diversity and the percentage of naive T cells measured by flow cytometry.

Systemically healthy Caucasian individuals from Russia, approximately 39 in total and aged roughly 6 to 100 years, were included as donors. Ten milliliters of peripheral blood were drawn from each donor into EDTA-treated Vacutainer tubes. PBMCs were isolated by Ficoll-Paque density-gradient centrifugation, with at least 6 million obtained per sample. Trizol reagent was used to extract total RNA from the PBMCs, yielding at least 5 micrograms per sample. Naive CD45RAhigh/CD27high T cell percentages were measured by flow cytometry on a PBMC aliquot from every donor. Germline trimming amounts to 7 bases on V and 9 bases on J, with 11 as the count of junction bases outside the gene matches. In the germline V gene (reference sequence), CDR1 corresponds to SEHNR and CDR2 to FQNEAQ. The CDR3 runs 13 amino acids, cysteine and phenylalanine included. Of all the DNA, just the CDR3 is kept, 39 bases in frame from base 1.

These data also featured in a second study, about T cells of mothers and their children. The second investigation adds: Donors were nine systemically healthy Caucasian individuals: three mothers and their six children. cDNA synthesis consumed the entire amount of extracted RNA, loaded at approximately 1.6 ug RNA in each 15 ul reaction. In the second PCR, the M1S primer added sample barcodes and 2-4 random nucleotides. More than 8 million TCR beta CDR3 reads were obtained from each mother, and 2.5 million to 3.5 million reads were obtained from each child. In both related and unrelated pairs, thymic selection shapes the output of TCR recombination in a similar way, with inherited differences having only a minor effect. Normalized repertoire overlap was always slightly but never significantly higher in related than unrelated mother-child pairs. No persistent microchimeric T cell clones were found, with a detection sensitivity of roughly 92 clones per million clonotypes. The study used deep NGS to compare TCR beta repertoires of mothers and children, seeking features distinguishing related mother-child pairs from unrelated individuals. On average, the children were approximately 11 +/- 4 years old, while the mothers were approximately 40 +/- 4 years old. After adapter ligation with NEBNext reagents, the libraries were sequenced on Illumina HiSeq 2000 with 100+100 nt paired-end reads. Mother and child libraries were prepared a month apart and sequenced in separate runs to prevent cross-contamination. Each donor had between roughly 450,000 and 2,100,000 distinct TCR beta clonotypes identified. Naive TCR beta clonotypes were estimated from low-frequency clonotypes matched to each donor's FACS-determined naive share, without sorting.

The receptor was derived from a woman aged 40 to 55 in good health. Rearrangement joined TRBV7-9 to TRBJ2-7; the central 8 bases match TRBD1. The sample was blood. The DNA reads TGTGCCAGCACCATCGGACAGGGCGCCAGGCAGTACTTC. The resulting protein is CASTIGQGARQYF.